This T cell receptor (beta chain) was captured in a study of T cells after yellow fever vaccination. Points on this clonotype: Its antigen is not identified.

Each CDR3 protein gets one entry after TCRdb re-called the 5' RACE reads with MiXCR. The table includes some 320,000 distinct CDR3 sequences, 3.5% to 4.5% detected once. Study-level findings and limits: The booster response re-showed most primary clones: 95% to 96% CD4, 88% CD8. On re-exposure, the response was weaker but peaked faster, at day 5 versus 15.

Sample: PBMCs, taken 15 days after the yellow fever booster vaccination. The clonotype originates from a man aged 18-30 years who received the YFV17D yellow fever vaccine.

The CDR3 sequence: CASSLWRWGLAAYNEQFF. The CDR3 nucleotides read TGTGCCAGCAGCTTGTGGCGGTGGGGCTTAGCGGCCTACAATGAGCAGTTCTTC. V and J are TRBV5-6 and TRBJ2-1; the D gene is possibly TRBD2 (6 bases). The CDR3 is 18 amino acids. Trimming removed 1 base at V and 2 bases at J, with 19 bases between. The germline CDR1 and CDR2 sequences are SGHDT and YYEEEE.